The 15 T cell receptor beta chains listed next were all sequenced from one sample in a study of T cells in Graves' hyperthyroidism and ophthalmopathy. Amplification of TCR beta CDR3 regions was performed using RNA transcripts as template. In the first-round RT-PCR of the TCR CDR3, the HTBI primer set was used. From the multiplex PCR reads, TCRdb called clonotypes with MiXCR, one entry per CDR3 protein. The table has roughly 35,000 distinct CDR3 sequences, around half seen once. The specimen sequenced was blood. The receptors here all came from a woman aged 40 to 50 with Graves' ophthalmopathy.

There are many counts of this clonotype. The V and J genes are TRBV3-1 and TRBJ2-7, with TRBD1 matching over 10 bases. This CDR3 spans 17 amino acids. The V segment lost 1 base and the J segment 3 bases; nucleotides outside the gene matches: 9. The germline V gene encodes CDR1 LGHDT and CDR2 YNNKEL (reference sequence). As DNA, the CDR3 is TGTGCCAGCAGCCAAGGGGCCGGGACAGGGGTAAACTACGAGCAGTACTTC. Its translation: CASSQGAGTGVNYEQYF.

In this sample, this clonotype turned up many times. This rearrangement joins TRBV28 to TRBJ1-1; no clear D gene. The germline V gene has CDR1 MDHEN and CDR2 SYDVKM. Trimming removed 5 bases at V and 3 bases at J, with 10 bases between. The CDR3 is made up of 13 amino acids. The CDR3 DNA reads as TGTGCCAGCAGTAACTCCCGGGACACTGAAGCTTTCTTT. This translates into CASSNSRDTEAFF. Full variable domain (rest looked up from reference TRBV28 and TRBJ1-1): DVKVTQSSRYLVKRTGEKVFLECVQDMDHENMFWYRQDPGLGLRLIYFSYDVKMKEKGDIPEGYSVSREKKERFSLILESASTNQTSMYLCASSNSRDTEAFFGQGTRLTVV.

The V and J genes are TRBV30 and TRBJ1-1; the D gene is possibly TRBD1 (5 bases). CDR3 length equals 14 residues. The germline V gene has CDR1 GTSNPN and CDR2 SVGIG (reference sequence). Between the trimmed V and J ends, which lost 2 bases and 1 base, there was a span of 11 bases. CDR3 sequence: CAWSRDFSNTEAFF. The DNA for the CDR3 is TGTGCCTGGAGTCGGGACTTTTCGAACACTGAAGCTTTCTTT.

This clonotype was found many times. The CDR3 region is CASSAQGEHGYTF. CDR3 sequence (DNA): TGTGCCAGCAGTGCACAGGGGGAACATGGCTACACCTTC. V and J are TRBV28 and TRBJ1-2, with 8 bases lining up with TRBD1. Germline CDR1 reads MDHEN; CDR2 reads SYDVKM. With V trimmed by 5 bases and J by 6 bases, 5 bases remained unmatched. The CDR3 has 13 residues.

Remarks on this clonotype: Because it lacks the conserved phenylalanine or tryptophan at the end, this CDR3 is likely a read error. No DNA is shown, since the ends of the CDR3 on it are uncertain; the CDR3 is the one TCRdb lists. The rearrangement joins TRBV6-5 to TRBJ2-5; TRBD1 was called by the table and not checked on the DNA. Per the germline V gene, CDR1 is MNHEY and CDR2 is SVGAGI. The CDR3 spans 14 amino acids, including both terminal residues. The CDR3 sequence is CASSSGRQGKTQCC.

This clonotype came up many times. The J gene is TRBJ2-1, the V gene TRBV20-1, with D unclear. The germline gives CDR1 DFQATT, CDR2 SNEGSKA (reference sequence). The CDR3 consists of 15 residues. V was pared by 0 bases and J by 4 bases, with 13 bases between. For the CDR3, the DNA is TGCAGTGCTAGAGAGCGCGGAATAGCATACAATGAGCAGTTCTTC. The encoded protein is CSARERGIAYNEQFF.

There are a few counts of this clonotype. The chain is built from TRBV24-1 and TRBJ2-1; 8 bases are a match to TRBD2. Trimming removed 12 bases from V and 4 bases from J; junction bases left unmatched: 16. The germline CDR1 and CDR2 sequences are KGHDR and SFDVKD. The CDR3 is 16 residues long. The CDR3: CAWSTSGTSRYNEQFF. The CDR3 DNA follows: TGTGCCTGGAGTACCTCCGGGACTAGTAGATACAATGAGCAGTTCTTC.

This rearrangement joins TRBV20-1 to TRBJ1-6; tentative D call: TRBD1 (5 bases). CDR1 and CDR2 from the germline V gene are DFQATT and SNEGSKA (reference sequence). The CDR3 has 15 residues. The V gene lost 3 bases and the J gene lost 6 bases, with 15 bases spanning the gap. The CDR3 protein is CSASMGETVNSPLHF. The CDR3 coding sequence is TGCAGTGCTAGTATGGGGGAGACGGTTAATTCACCCCTCCACTTT.

The chain combines TRBV5-1 with TRBJ2-3, with D hard to call. Germline V gene lookup returns CDR1 SGHRS and CDR2 YFSETQ. V lost 0 bases and J lost 2, with 16 bases in between. The CDR3 loop spans 17 amino acids. The CDR3 DNA reads TGCGCCAGCAGCTTGGCCTCTGGGTACCCGAACACAGATACGCAGTATTTT. Protein: CASSLASGYPNTDTQYF.

Only a few counts were recorded for this clonotype. This rearrangement joins TRBV5-5 to TRBJ1-2; no clear D gene. The germline CDR1 and CDR2 sequences are SGHKS and YYEKEE (reference sequence). This CDR3 is built from 13 residues. V lost 2 bases and J lost 2, with 7 bases in between. The CDR3 sequence: CASSFMGNYGYTF. The CDR3 DNA reads TGTGCCAGCAGCTTCATGGGGAACTATGGCTACACCTTC.

Note on this clonotype: The junction shows a germline mismatch at one end, possibly a read error. The chain has TRBV6-6 and TRBJ2-5, with TRBD1 matching over 8 bases. CDR3 length: 14 residues. CDR1 is MNHNY, CDR2 SVGAGI, per germline (reference sequence). CDR3 amino acids: CASSFDRGADTQDF. Written as DNA, the CDR3 is TGTGCCAGCAGTTTTGACAGGGGTGCAGATACGCAGGACTTC.

Many counts were recorded for this clonotype. The chain employs TRBV6-1 and TRBJ2-7; unclear D gene. CDR1 is MNHNS, CDR2 SASEGT, per germline. The CDR3 totals 13 residues. V lost 3 bases and J lost 3, with 9 bases in between. CDR3 sequence: CASSEGRYYEQYF. The DNA of the CDR3 is TGTGCCAGCAGTGAGGGCAGGTACTACGAGCAGTACTTC.

This clonotype ranks as medium-sized (0.01 to 0.1%). The chain recombines TRBV7-3 with TRBJ2-2; D uncertain. This CDR3 is 14 amino acids long. Trimming removed 4 bases from V and 9 bases from J, with 15 bases in between. Germline V CDR1 and CDR2: SGHTA, FQGTGA. CDR3 residues: CASSSIGGSRELFF. The CDR3 region has the DNA TGTGCCAGCAGCTCCATTGGTGGGTCGAGGGAGCTGTTTTTT.

To note about this clonotype: The junction shows a germline mismatch at one end, possibly a read error. V usage is TRBV20-1 and J usage is TRBJ2-1; TRBD2 matches at 10 bases. CDR1 is DFQATT and CDR2 is SNEGSKA in the germline V gene (reference sequence). This CDR3 has 17 residues. As DNA, the CDR3 is TGCAGTGCCAGAGATTCAGCGGGAGGGAGCTCCTACAGTGAGCAGTTCTTC. It codes for CSARDSAGGSSYSEQFF.

There are a few counts of this clonotype. The chain uses TRBV29-1 and TRBJ2-2; the match to TRBD1 covers 8 bases. The CDR3 spans 14 residues. CDR1 and CDR2 (germline): SQVTM, ANQGSEA. J gave up 3 bases and V 5 bases, and 5 bases lay outside the gene matches. This CDR3 reads CSVMTGADTGELFF. The CDR3 region has the DNA TGCAGCGTTATGACAGGGGCGGACACCGGGGAGCTGTTTTTT.